These 9 T cell receptor beta chains were sequenced from one sample in a study of OX40 agonist ivuxolimab in advanced cancers. Here immunoSEQ multiplex PCR was the method, and the copy in TCRdb shows in-frame clones only, minus some. This table holds tens of thousands of clones, around 90% found once. The material was CD4+ or CD8+ T cells sorted from blood, obtained in a trial of the OX40 agonist ivuxolimab. Every receptor here comes from an adult with an advanced solid tumor such as melanoma, head and neck, liver or kidney cancer.

The chain is built from TRBV9 and TRBJ1-2; D remains ambiguous. V gave up 0 bases and J gave up 7 bases, with 4 bases separating them. The CDR3 sequence is 11 residues long. Germline V CDR1 and CDR2: SGDLS, YYNGEE. CDR3 in amino acids: CASSVGAGYTF. The CDR3 coding sequence is TGTGCCAGCAGCGTAGGCGCTGGCTACACCTTC. Drawing the rest from reference TRBV9 and TRBJ1-2, the complete variable domain is DSGVTQTPKHLITATGQRVTLRCSPRSGDLSVYWYQQSLDQGLQFLIQYYNGEERAKGNILERFSAQQFPDLHSELNLSSLELGDSALYFCASSVGAGYTFGSGTRLTVV.

This clone was detected a few times. The V gene is TRBV30, the J gene TRBJ1-2, with a tentative D call TRBD1 (6 bases). With 3 bases removed from V and 2 bases from J, the gap between germline ends came to 10 bases. CDR1 GTSNPN and CDR2 SVGIG come from the germline V gene (reference sequence). This CDR3 has 13 residues. The CDR3 nucleotides read TGTGCCTGGAGCCTCCAGGGGAACTATGGCTACACCTTC. The encoded protein is CAWSLQGNYGYTF. The complete variable domain, with remaining parts taken from reference TRBV30 and TRBJ1-2, reads SQTIHQWPATLVQPVGSPLSLECTVEGTSNPNLYWYRQAAGRGLQLLFYSVGIGQISSEVPQNLSASRPQDRQFILSSKKLLLSDSGFYLCAWSLQGNYGYTFGSGTRLTVV.

The chain uses TRBV7-8 and TRBJ1-1, with D maybe TRBD1 (5 bases). CDR1 is SGHVS, CDR2 FQNEAQ, per germline. Trimming took off 6 bases at V and 1 base at J, with 12 bases between the two ends. The CDR3 contains 14 residues. CDR3 sequence reads: CASSSGHTNTEAFF. DNA for the CDR3: TGTGCCAGCAGTTCCGGACATACGAACACTGAAGCTTTCTTT.

In regard to this clone: The junction differs from germline at one of its ends, possibly a read error. The chain is built from TRBV5-4 and TRBJ2-2, with D hard to call. Germline values: CDR1 SGHNT, CDR2 YYREEE (reference sequence). The CDR3 sequence is 17 residues long. The CDR3 sequence is CASSQENGIVNTGELFF. The DNA for the CDR3 is TGCGCCAGCAGCCAAGAAAATGGAATTGTGAACACCGGGGAGCTGTTTTTT.

The gene calls are TRBV19 and TRBJ2-3; 7 bases agree with TRBD1. Germline CDR1 reads LNHDA; CDR2 reads SQIVND (reference sequence). After removal of 5 bases from V and 3 bases from J, the junction contained 8 bases not matched to a gene. CDR3 size: 15 residues. The CDR3 sequence: CASSPRQGRTDTQYF. CDR3 coding DNA: TGTGCCAGTAGTCCCCGACAGGGTCGGACAGATACGCAGTATTTT.

This clone was seen once. The V and J genes are TRBV7-2 and TRBJ1-2, with 7 bases identical to TRBD1. The CDR3 spans 15 residues. Germline V gene lookup returns CDR1 SGHTA and CDR2 FQGNSA. The V gene end was trimmed by 5 bases and the J gene end by 2 bases; junction bases not matched to a gene: 8. As DNA, the CDR3 is TGTGCCAGCAGCCCGAACAGGGGCGGAAACTATGGCTACACCTTC. Amino acid sequence: CASSPNRGGNYGYTF.

The rearrangement links TRBV6-1 to TRBJ2-1; possibly TRBD2 for D (5 bases). Germline values: CDR1 MNHNS, CDR2 SASEGT. Trimming took 8 bases from V and 1 from J, leaving 12 bases between them. This CDR3 comprises 14 residues. The CDR3 sequence is CASCSGLSYNEQFF. The CDR3 DNA reads TGTGCCAGCTGTTCGGGGTTGTCCTACAATGAGCAGTTCTTC.

The chain has TRBV7-2 and TRBJ2-7; the match to TRBD2 covers 12 bases. Germline lookup yields CDR1 SGHTA and CDR2 FQGNSA. Trimming took 1 base from V and 6 from J; bases not matched to a gene: 7. The CDR3 is 16 residues long. This CDR3 is CASSLVLAGGMPEQYF. The CDR3, as DNA: TGTGCCAGCAGCTTAGTACTAGCGGGAGGTATGCCCGAGCAGTACTTC.

V gene TRBV30 combines with J gene TRBJ2-5, with 8 nucleotides matching TRBD2. There are 16 residues in the CDR3. J lost 1 base, V lost 0 bases, and 7 bases had no gene match. CDR1 and CDR2 from the germline V gene are GTSNPN and SVGIG (reference sequence). CDR3 amino acids: CAWSVPSTSAQETQYF. The CDR3 DNA is TGTGCCTGGAGTGTACCCTCGACTAGCGCCCAAGAGACCCAGTACTTC.